This T cell receptor (beta chain) was identified in a study of a mutant IDH1 vaccine in newly diagnosed glioma. Time point specified: week 35, safety follow-up. In the vaccine, a single dose held 300 ug of the mutant IDH1 20-mer peptide, along with topical imiquimod. The CDR3 loop spans 13 amino acids. With 5 bases removed from V and 3 bases from J, the gap between germline ends came to 10 bases. Germline V gene sequence: CDR1 SEHNR, CDR2 FQNEAQ (reference sequence). The protocol was immunoSEQ multiplex PCR, while the TCRdb copy is restricted to in-frame clones and leaves out a portion. This sample has about 60,000 clones, with about 85% found just once. Comments on this clone: No antigen is known for it.

This TCR was recovered from a man aged 25 to 45 with glioma. The sample here was PBMCs, taken from a glioma patient whose treatment included an IDH1 peptide vaccine. The chain recombines TRBV7-9 with TRBJ2-5; maybe TRBD2 (5 bases). The CDR3 sequence is CASSPGSEETQYF. The DNA for the CDR3 is TGTGCCAGCAGCCCGGGGTCAGAAGAGACCCAGTACTTC.